The T cell receptor (beta chain) described here comes from a study of T-cell reconstitution after alpha-beta-depleted transplantation in children. TCRbeta library preparation incorporated unique molecular identifiers. Each CDR3 protein gets one entry after TCRdb re-called the PCR reads with MiXCR. Altogether some 830,000 distinct CDR3 sequences are present, under 20% being singletons, with the ten largest covering under 6%. This clonotype was detected a few times. CDR1 and CDR2 from the germline V gene are ENHRY and SYGVKD. The ends lost 3 bases at V and 2 bases at J; junction bases unmatched: 4. The CDR3 is made up of 15 amino acids.

Sample: PBMCs, mostly from graft donor cells, taken 360 days after TCRalphabeta/CD19-depleted stem cell transplant. The chain links TRBV10-3 to TRBJ2-7; 10 nucleotides agree with TRBD1. This clonotype was sampled from a male patient younger than 18 who had a stem cell transplant for acute lymphoblastic leukemia, so the T cells may come from the graft donor. CDR3 bases: TGTGCCATCAGTGACTCGGGACAGGGGACCTACGAGCAGTACTTC. It yields the protein CAISDSGQGTYEQYF.